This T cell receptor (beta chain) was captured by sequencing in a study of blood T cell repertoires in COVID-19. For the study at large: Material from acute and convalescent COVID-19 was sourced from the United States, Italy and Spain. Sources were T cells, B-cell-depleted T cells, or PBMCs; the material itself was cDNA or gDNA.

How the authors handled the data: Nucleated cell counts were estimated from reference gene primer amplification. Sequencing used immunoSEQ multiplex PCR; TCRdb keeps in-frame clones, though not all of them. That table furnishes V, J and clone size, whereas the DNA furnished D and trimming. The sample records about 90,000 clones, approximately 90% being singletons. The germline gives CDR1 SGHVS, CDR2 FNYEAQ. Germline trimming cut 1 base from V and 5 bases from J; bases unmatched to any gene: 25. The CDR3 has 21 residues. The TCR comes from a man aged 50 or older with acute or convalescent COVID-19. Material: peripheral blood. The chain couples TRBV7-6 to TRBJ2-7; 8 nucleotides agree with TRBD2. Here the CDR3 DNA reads TGTGCCAGCAGCTTAGAGTTTTGGAGAGAGGCGGGTGGGACTAGAAGAAACGAGCAGTACTTC. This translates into CASSLEFWREAGGTRRNEQYF.